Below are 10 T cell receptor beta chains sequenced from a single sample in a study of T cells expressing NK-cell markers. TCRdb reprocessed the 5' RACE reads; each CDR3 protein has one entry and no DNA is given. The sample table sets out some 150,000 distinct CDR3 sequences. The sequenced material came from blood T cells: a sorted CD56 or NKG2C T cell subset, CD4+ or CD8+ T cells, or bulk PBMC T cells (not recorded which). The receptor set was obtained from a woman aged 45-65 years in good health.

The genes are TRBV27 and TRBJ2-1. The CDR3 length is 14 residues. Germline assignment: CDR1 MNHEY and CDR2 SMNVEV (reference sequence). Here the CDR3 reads CASSFDPTYNEQFF.

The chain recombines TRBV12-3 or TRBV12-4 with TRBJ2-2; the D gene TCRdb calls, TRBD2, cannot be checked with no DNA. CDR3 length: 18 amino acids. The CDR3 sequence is CASTTLTSGEVNTGELFF.

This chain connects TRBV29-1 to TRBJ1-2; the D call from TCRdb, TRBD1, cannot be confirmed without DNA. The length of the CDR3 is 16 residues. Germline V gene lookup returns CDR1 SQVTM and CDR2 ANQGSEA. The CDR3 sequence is CSVDIGQGALEYGYTF.

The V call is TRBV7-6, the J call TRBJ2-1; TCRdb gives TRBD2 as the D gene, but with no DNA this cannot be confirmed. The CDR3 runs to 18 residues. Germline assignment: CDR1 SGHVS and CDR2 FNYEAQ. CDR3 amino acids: CASSLVASGLRVDNEQFF.

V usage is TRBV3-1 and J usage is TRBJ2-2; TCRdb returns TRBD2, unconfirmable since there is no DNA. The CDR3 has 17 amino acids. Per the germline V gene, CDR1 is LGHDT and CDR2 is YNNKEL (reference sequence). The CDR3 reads CASSQGPQRVNTGELFF.

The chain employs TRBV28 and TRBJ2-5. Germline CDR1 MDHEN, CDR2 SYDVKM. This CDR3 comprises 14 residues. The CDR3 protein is CASSYHTLGETQYF.

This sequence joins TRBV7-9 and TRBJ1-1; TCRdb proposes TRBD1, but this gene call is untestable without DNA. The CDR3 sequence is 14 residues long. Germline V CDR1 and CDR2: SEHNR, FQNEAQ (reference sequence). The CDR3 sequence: CASRRQNQYTEAFF.

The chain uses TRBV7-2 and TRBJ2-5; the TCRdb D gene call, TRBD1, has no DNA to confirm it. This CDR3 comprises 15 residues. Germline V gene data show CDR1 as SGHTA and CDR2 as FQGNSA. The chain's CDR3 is CASSSELHREETQYF.

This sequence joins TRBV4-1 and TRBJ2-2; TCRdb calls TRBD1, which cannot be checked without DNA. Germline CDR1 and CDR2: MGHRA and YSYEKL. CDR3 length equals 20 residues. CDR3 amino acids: CASSQPFRRPGTGGSGELFF.

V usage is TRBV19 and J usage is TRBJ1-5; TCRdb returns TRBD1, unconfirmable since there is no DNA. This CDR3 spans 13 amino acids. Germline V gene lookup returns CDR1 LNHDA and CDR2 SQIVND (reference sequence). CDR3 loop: CATEGQGNQPQHF.